These 27 T cell receptor beta chains originate from one sample sequenced in a study of T cells after posttransplantation cyclophosphamide. Treatment was busulfan-fludarabine conditioning, a marrow graft, and cyclophosphamide on days +3 and +4. Repertoires were generated with immunoSEQ multiplex PCR, while TCRdb's copy carries only in-frame clones and drops some. The sample includes under 20,000 clones, none of them occurring once. The starting material was PBMCs, obtained after allogeneic stem cell transplant with posttransplant cyclophosphamide. These receptors originate from a female patient in her thirties or forties who received an allogeneic stem cell transplant from a related donor, was CMV-positive, and had no GVHD. Some T cells may be provided by the graft donor.

This clone has a count of ten or more. The rearrangement links TRBV6-5 to TRBJ2-1; maybe TRBD2 (6 bases). Germline V gives CDR1 MNHEY, CDR2 SVGAGI. This CDR3 is 16 amino acids long. Trimming shortened V by 0 bases and J by 3 bases, and 12 bases separated the two germline ends. The CDR3 DNA is TGTGCCAGCAGTTACTCGGCTAGCGTGATCTACAATGAGCAGTTCTTC. Translating it yields CASSYSASVIYNEQFF.

This clone was detected ten times or more. The chain carries TRBV4-3 and TRBJ2-7; 9 nucleotides align to TRBD1. The V gene's germline CDR1 is LGHNA and CDR2 YSLEER. V shed 3 bases, J shed 2 bases, and the junction held 5 bases outside the gene matches. The CDR3 consists of 15 residues. DNA for the CDR3: TGCGCCAGCAGCCAGGGGACAGGGTATCCCTACGAGCAGTACTTC. This translates into CASSQGTGYPYEQYF.

This clone has at least ten counts. The chain combines TRBV16 with TRBJ1-2; D perhaps matches TRBD1 (6 bases). Germline V gene lookup returns CDR1 KGHSY and CDR2 FQNENV. The CDR3 runs 17 residues. V was trimmed by 0 bases and J by 4 bases, leaving 18 bases between them. The DNA of the CDR3 is TGTGCCAGCAGCCAATCGGGGAGAGGGGGTGTCTCCTATGGCTACACCTTC. Protein product: CASSQSGRGGVSYGYTF.

In this sample, this clone turned up many times. The chain joins TRBV19 to TRBJ2-7; TRBD1 agrees at 7 bases. V lost 1 base, J lost 0 bases, and 9 bases stayed unmatched. This CDR3 is 17 amino acids long. CDR1 is LNHDA and CDR2 is SQIVND in the germline V gene (reference sequence). CDR3 region: CASSIAPPGTDSYEQYF. Here the CDR3 DNA reads TGTGCCAGTAGTATAGCTCCCCCCGGGACAGACTCCTACGAGCAGTACTTC.

This clone was seen repeatedly, ten times or more. J is TRBJ2-2 and V is TRBV7-3, with 11 bases lining up with TRBD2. The germline V gene encodes CDR1 SGHTA and CDR2 FQGTGA. V trimming: 5 bases; J trimming: 7 bases; junction bases outside the gene matches: 9. CDR3 size: 16 residues. For the CDR3, the DNA is TGTGCCAGCAGCAAACTAGCGGGAGTATCCCACGGGGAGCTGTTTTTT. This codes for CASSKLAGVSHGELFF. The whole variable domain, filled in from reference TRBV7-3 and TRBJ2-2, reads GAGVSQTPSNKVTEKGKYVELRCDPISGHTALYWYRQSLGQGPEFLIYFQGTGAADDSGLPNDRFFAVRPEGSVSTLKIQRTERGDSAVYLCASSKLAGVSHGELFFGEGSRLTVL.

In its sample, this clone was seen many times. The V call is TRBV6-5, the J call TRBJ2-1, with D maybe TRBD2 (6 bases). This CDR3 region has 15 residues. The V end was cut by 3 bases, the J end by 2 bases, with 11 bases between. Germline lookup yields CDR1 MNHEY and CDR2 SVGAGI. In nucleotides, the CDR3 is TGTGCCAGCAGTTATTCGGGAGCGCCCTACAATGAGCAGTTCTTC. Translation: CASSYSGAPYNEQFF.

This clone has at least ten counts. The chain has TRBV7-3 and TRBJ2-4; a weak D match, TRBD2 (5 bases). V lost 0 bases and J lost 0, with 15 bases in between. CDR1 and CDR2 (germline): SGHTA, FQGTGA. This CDR3 has 18 residues. For the CDR3, the DNA is TGTGCCAGCAGCTTAACGGCCTCCCGGGGTTTAGCCAAAAACATTCAGTACTTC. Protein product: CASSLTASRGLAKNIQYF.

This clone was observed at least ten times. The chain carries TRBV5-5 and TRBJ2-5, with 8 positions matching TRBD1. TRBJ2-7 explains the end of the DNA better; the J call may be wrong. The CDR3 is 18 amino acids. Germline-derived CDR1 and CDR2 are SGHKS and YYEKEE (reference sequence). CDR3 sequence (DNA): TGTGCCAGCAGCTTGGTTTGGACAGGGCCGGACGCGACCTACGAGCAGTACTTC. It yields the protein CASSLVWTGPDATYEQYF.

This clone was counted between two and nine times. The J gene is TRBJ1-2, the V gene TRBV6-5; TRBD1 matches at 8 bases. In germline, CDR1 is MNHEY, CDR2 SVGAGI. V shed 5 bases and J 8 bases; nucleotides not matched to a gene: 7. The CDR3 runs to 13 residues. CDR3 region: CASSEDREDGYTF. In DNA, the CDR3 is TGTGCCAGCAGTGAGGACAGGGAGGACGGCTACACCTTC.

This clone was recorded at least ten times. V usage is TRBV19 and J usage is TRBJ1-2; 12 bases map to TRBD1. From germline, CDR1 is LNHDA and CDR2 SQIVND (reference sequence). This CDR3 region has 14 residues. Germline trimming cut 7 bases from V and 8 bases from J; bases unmatched to any gene: 8. In nucleotides, the CDR3 is TGTGCCAGTAATCCGGGACAGGGGGCTGGAGGCTACACCTTC. This translates into CASNPGQGAGGYTF.

This clone appeared many times. This chain's CDR3 is CASSLDTYNEQFF. CDR3 DNA sequence: TGCGCCAGCAGCTTGGACACCTACAATGAGCAGTTCTTC. The J gene is TRBJ2-1, the V gene TRBV5-1; D not certain. CDR1 is SGHRS and CDR2 is YFSETQ in the germline V gene. The CDR3 consists of 13 residues. Trimming took 0 bases from V and 2 from J, leaving 3 bases between them.

There are many counts of this clone. The chain links TRBV5-6 to TRBJ1-4; D is possibly TRBD1 (5 bases). This CDR3 has 15 residues. Germline CDR1 SGHDT, CDR2 YYEEEE. V lost 4 bases, J lost 7 bases, and 17 bases lay in between. CDR3 in DNA: TGTGCCAGCAGCCGGGGGTGGGCGTTACGTGAAAAACTGTTTTTT. Amino acid sequence: CASSRGWALREKLFF.

This clone was found many times. This chain connects TRBV11-2 to TRBJ2-3; D gene uncertain. CDR1 is SGHAT, CDR2 FQNNGV, per germline. V lost 5 bases and J 0 bases, leaving 9 bases between the germline ends. The CDR3 consists of 14 residues. The CDR3 coding sequence is TGTGCCAGCAGCAAAGACGGGAGCACAGATACGCAGTATTTT. Translated, it gives CASSKDGSTDTQYF.

This clone showed up many times. The rearrangement links TRBV7-9 to TRBJ2-1; 8 bases are a match to TRBD2. CDR1 is SEHNR, CDR2 FQNEAQ, per germline (reference sequence). Germline trimming cut 2 bases from V and 6 bases from J; bases unmatched to any gene: 15. This CDR3 region has 18 residues. CDR3 amino acids: CASSLPSVSSGNGNEQFF. The CDR3 coding sequence is TGTGCCAGCAGCTTACCTTCTGTGAGTAGCGGGAACGGCAATGAGCAGTTCTTC.

This clone has a count of ten or more. The chain carries TRBV27 and TRBJ2-7; no definite D call. Trimming left V 5 bases short and J 2 bases short, with 22 bases between. The CDR3 has 17 amino acids. The germline V gene has CDR1 MNHEY and CDR2 SMNVEV (reference sequence). The CDR3 protein is CASSPSPTRSLTYEQYF. The CDR3 DNA reads TGTGCCAGCAGTCCGAGCCCTACCCGGAGTCTGACCTACGAGCAGTACTTC.

This clone was found many times. This rearrangement joins TRBV4-1 to TRBJ1-3; the match to TRBD1 covers 9 bases. Germline V gene sequence: CDR1 MGHRA, CDR2 YSYEKL. The CDR3 loop spans 21 amino acids. After removal of 2 bases from V and 3 bases from J, the junction contained 20 bases not matched to a gene. The CDR3 DNA reads TGCGCCAGCAGCCAAAGGGAAAGAGATACAGGGGGCAAGTATATTGGAAACACCATATATTTT. Translated, it gives CASSQRERDTGGKYIGNTIYF.

At least ten counts were recorded for this clone. V is TRBV7-7 and J is TRBJ2-2, with TRBD1 matching 12 bases. Trimming at V came to 6 bases and at J to 13 bases, leaving 12 bases not matched to a gene. This CDR3 is built from 15 residues. Germline V gene sequence: CDR1 SSHAT, CDR2 FNYEAQ (reference sequence). The CDR3, as DNA: TGTGCCAGCAGTCCTCCGGGACAGGGGGCAGGACCGCTGTTTTTT. It codes for CASSPPGQGAGPLFF.

The table lists this clone with many counts. The rearrangement joins TRBV30 to TRBJ1-2, with D perhaps TRBD1 (6 bases). The CDR3 runs to 17 residues. Germline lookup yields CDR1 GTSNPN and CDR2 SVGIG (reference sequence). The V gene lost 2 bases and the J gene lost 4 bases, with 23 bases spanning the gap. CDR3 loop: CAWSRPQIPTGIYGYTF. CDR3 DNA sequence: TGTGCCTGGAGTCGACCCCAGATCCCGACAGGAATCTATGGCTACACCTTC.

This clone occurred many times. V is TRBV5-1 and J is TRBJ2-3, with unresolved D. With 1 base removed from V and 5 bases from J, the gap between germline ends came to 11 bases. The CDR3 covers 14 residues. The germline CDR1 and CDR2 sequences are SGHRS and YFSETQ. The CDR3 coding sequence is TGCGCCAGCAGCTTGTTGAGCCCGGGAGATACGCAGTATTTT. Residues: CASSLLSPGDTQYF.

This clone was detected ten times or more. V usage is TRBV10-2 and J usage is TRBJ2-3; the match to TRBD2 covers 11 bases. Germline CDR1 WSHSY, CDR2 SAAADI. The trim removed 4 bases at V and 4 bases at J, leaving 4 bases unmatched. The CDR3 is 15 amino acids. CDR3 sequence (DNA): TGCGCCAGCAGTGGGACTAGCGGGTCTTCAGATACGCAGTATTTT. Its protein is CASSGTSGSSDTQYF.

Many counts were recorded for this clone. This chain connects TRBV4-3 to TRBJ1-5; D is unresolved. Trimming cost V 0 bases and J 4 bases, with 7 bases left between them. The CDR3 has 14 residues. Looked up from germline, CDR1 is LGHNA and CDR2 is YSLEER. Here the CDR3 DNA reads TGCGCCAGCAGCCAAGATCCGGGTAATCAGCCCCAGCATTTT. The encoded protein is CASSQDPGNQPQHF.

This clone has a count of ten or more. This chain uses TRBV7-8 with TRBJ2-2; TRBD1 agrees at 7 bases. The CDR3 length is 13 residues. The V segment lost 4 bases and the J segment 6 bases; nucleotides outside the gene matches: 2. CDR1 SGHVS and CDR2 FQNEAQ come from the germline V gene. CDR3 nucleotides: TGTGCCAGCAGCTACAGGGGTTCCGGGGAGCTGTTTTTT. Translating gives CASSYRGSGELFF.

This clone was seen repeatedly, ten times or more. The rearrangement uses TRBV27 and TRBJ2-2; TRBD2 is a possible D gene (6 bases). The CDR3 is 13 residues long. Germline V gene data show CDR1 as MNHEY and CDR2 as SMNVEV (reference sequence). V was trimmed by 8 bases and J by 6 bases, leaving 13 bases between them. The CDR3 sequence: CASGALASGELFF. The DNA for the CDR3 is TGTGCCAGCGGTGCGCTAGCGTCCGGGGAGCTGTTTTTT.

This clone was seen ten or more times. The chain is built from TRBV15 and TRBJ1-2; D remains ambiguous. V lost 0 bases, J lost 3 bases, and 8 bases lay in between. The germline V gene encodes CDR1 LNHNV and CDR2 YYDKDF (reference sequence). The CDR3 covers 14 residues. CDR3 sequence reads: CATSREQTHYGYTF. DNA for the CDR3: TGTGCCACCAGCAGAGAACAGACACACTATGGCTACACCTTC.

This clone was observed at least ten times. The chain has TRBV5-6 and TRBJ1-5; a possible D gene is TRBD1 (5 bases). Trimming removed 3 bases at V and 6 bases at J, with 10 bases between. Germline lookup yields CDR1 SGHDT and CDR2 YYEEEE. The CDR3 is made up of 13 amino acids. This CDR3 is CASSSGAFQPQHF. DNA for the CDR3: TGTGCCAGCAGCTCTGGGGCCTTTCAGCCCCAGCATTTT.

This clone came up many times. The chain recombines TRBV10-3 with TRBJ2-7, with D possibly TRBD2 on 5 matching bases. This CDR3 region has 16 residues. CDR1 ENHRY and CDR2 SYGVKD come from the germline V gene. Between the trimmed V and J ends, which lost 4 bases and 0 bases, there was a span of 16 bases. CDR3 DNA: TGTGCCATCAGTGGGCTAGAGGGCAGTATCTCCTACGAGCAGTACTTC. Residues: CAISGLEGSISYEQYF.

Ten or more counts support this clone. V is TRBV5-6 and J is TRBJ2-1, with D possibly matching TRBD2 (6 bases). This CDR3 comprises 16 residues. Germline V lookup: CDR1 SGHDT, CDR2 YYEEEE. The V end lost 3 bases, the J end lost 4 bases, and 17 bases lay between the germline ends. The CDR3 region has the DNA TGTGCCAGCAGCTACCTCGGGCTAGCGCTTTACAATGAGCAGTTCTTC. Translated, it gives CASSYLGLALYNEQFF.